The entry below describes one T cell receptor (beta chain). These data are taken from a study of blood T cell repertoires in COVID-19. As for the study in general: Donors in the United States, Italy and Spain gave samples during acute or convalescent COVID-19. From T cells, B-cell-depleted T cells, or PBMCs came the material, which was cDNA or gDNA.

CDR3 length: 13 residues. The germline V and J ends were trimmed by 7 bases and 1 base, with 13 bases remaining between them. Germline V gene data show CDR1 as SQVTM and CDR2 as ANQGSEA. Original processing notes: Amplification of reference gene primers provided the estimated nucleated cell counts. Libraries were prepared by immunoSEQ multiplex PCR; TCRdb keeps only in-frame clonotypes and omits some of them. The V and J calls and clone size are taken from that table; D and trimming were inferred from the DNA. Of 200,000 to 300,000 clones in the sample, about 86% were seen once. This TCR derives from a man aged 25-45 years with active or convalescent COVID-19. The specimen was peripheral blood. The chain joins TRBV29-1 to TRBJ1-1; D gene ambiguous. The DNA for the CDR3 is TGCAGCGCCCCTATGAGAGGGAACACTGAAGCTTTCTTT. It translates to CSAPMRGNTEAFF.